This TCR beta chain was retrieved from a study of spatial heterogeneity in lung cancer. TCRdb recomputed calls from the 5' RACE reads with MiXCR, one row per CDR3 protein. Of 20,000 to 25,000 distinct CDR3 sequences in the sample, around 5.3% were seen once. With V trimmed by 8 bases and J by 4 bases, 8 bases remained unmatched. The germline V gene has CDR1 SNHLY and CDR2 FYNNEI. This CDR3 has 14 residues. Time point in this sample: sample taken at primary tumor resection. The specimen comprised PBMCs, sampled at surgery. This receptor was identified in a male donor with early-stage non-small cell lung cancer. V and J are TRBV2 and TRBJ2-1; TRBD2 aligns across 7 bases. CDR3 residues: CASPRRTSYNEQFF. As DNA, the CDR3 is TGTGCCAGCCCCCGGAGGACTAGTTACAATGAGCAGTTCTTC.